This entry lists 21 T cell receptor beta chains sequenced from one sample in a study of blood T cells in healthy people across ages. The authors ran a second PCR of 7 to 11 cycles using a sample-barcoded 5' primer and a J-beta primer mix. Using its own MiXCR run on the 5' RACE reads, TCRdb lists one record per CDR3 protein. The repertoire holds some 900,000 distinct CDR3 sequences, less than 35% seen once, with about 18% in the top ten. Sample: blood. The receptors derive from a woman at least 80 years old in good health.

On this clonotype itself: A much larger clone lies one base from this, so it may be a read error. The rearrangement uses TRBV7-2 and TRBJ1-2; TRBD1 matches at 10 bases. Germline V gene lookup returns CDR1 SGHTA and CDR2 FQGNSA. The CDR3 has 15 amino acids. In DNA form, the CDR3 reads TGTGCCAGCAGCTTCTGGACAGGGGGGTCTGAGGGCTGCACCTTC. The encoded protein is CASSFWTGGSEGCTF.

This clonotype has a count of ten or more. The chain combines TRBV28 with TRBJ2-1; D possibly corresponds to TRBD2 (5 bases). The CDR3 is 14 amino acids. Looked up from germline, CDR1 is MDHEN and CDR2 is SYDVKM. The ends were cut back, 2 bases at V and 3 bases at J, with 8 bases in the middle. The CDR3 here is CASSLPDYYNEQFF. The CDR3 DNA is TGTGCCAGCAGTTTACCCGACTACTACAATGAGCAGTTCTTC.

CDR3 loop: CASSQLFGLSDSDTQYF. In DNA, the CDR3 is TGTGCCAGCAGCCAATTATTCGGACTATCAGATTCAGATACGCAGTATTTT. The chain is built from TRBV3-1 and TRBJ2-3; tentative D call: TRBD2 (6 bases). The CDR3 is 17 residues long. The ends were cut back, 2 bases at V and 4 bases at J, with 19 bases in the middle. CDR1 and CDR2 from the germline V gene are LGHDT and YNNKEL (reference sequence).

This clonotype was counted ten times or more. This chain uses TRBV7-8 with TRBJ2-1, with a tentative D call TRBD1 (5 bases). V lost 3 bases, J lost 6 bases, and 15 bases lay in between. The CDR3 sequence is 15 residues long. The germline V gene has CDR1 SGHVS and CDR2 FQNEAQ. CDR3 nucleotides: TGTGCCAGCAGCTTCGCAGGGTATACTCTCAATGAGCAGTTCTTC. It yields the protein CASSFAGYTLNEQFF.

This clonotype has just one count. The chain combines TRBV20-1 with TRBJ2-7; 7 bases align to TRBD1. CDR1 and CDR2 from the germline V gene are DFQATT and SNEGSKA (reference sequence). V gave up 5 bases and J gave up 9 bases; unmatched junction bases: 13. This CDR3 comprises 13 residues. The CDR3 region is CSADRVPNNGQYF. The CDR3 DNA reads TGCAGTGCTGACAGGGTTCCGAACAATGGGCAGTACTTC.

This clonotype occurred many times. The CDR3 DNA reads as TGTGCCAGCAGTGAGGGGGCCAAGTACTTC. Its translation: CASSEGAKYF. The V gene is TRBV2, the J gene TRBJ2-4, with TRBD1 as a possible D gene (6 bases). The CDR3 extends over 10 amino acids. Germline values: CDR1 SNHLY, CDR2 FYNNEI. Trimming left V 3 bases short and J 14 bases short, with 8 bases between. Together with reference TRBV2 and TRBJ2-4, the CDR3 gives the full variable domain: EPEVTQTPSHQVTQMGQEVILRCVPISNHLYFYWYRQILGQKVEFLVSFYNNEISEKSEIFDDQFSVERPDGSNFTLKIRSTKLEDSAMYFCASSEGAKYFGAGTRLSVL.

In its sample, this clonotype was seen many times. The chain carries TRBV28 and TRBJ2-7; 8 bases agree with TRBD1. With 6 bases clipped from V and 4 bases from J, the junction kept 8 bases outside the gene matches. The CDR3 sequence is 14 residues long. Germline CDR1 is MDHEN and CDR2 is SYDVKM. CDR3 DNA: TGTGCCAGCAGCCCGACAGGGGCCCCTTACGAGCAGTACTTC. Protein: CASSPTGAPYEQYF.

This clonotype was seen repeatedly, ten times or more. The chain carries TRBV11-2 and TRBJ2-3, with D possibly called TRBD1 or TRBD2 (7 bases each). The CDR3 length is 12 residues. V lost 4 bases to trimming and J lost 8 bases, with 10 bases between them. CDR1 is SGHAT and CDR2 is FQNNGV in the germline V gene. DNA of the CDR3: TGTGCCAGCAGCTCCAGGGGGGGTACGCAGTATTTT. It yields the protein CASSSRGGTQYF.

In its sample, this clonotype was seen many times. The chain employs TRBV12-3 or TRBV12-4 and TRBJ1-5; D unclear. The CDR3 runs to 14 residues. Trimming stripped 3 bases from V and 3 bases from J, with 9 bases between. CDR3 protein: CASSFPGPNQPQHF. Written as DNA, the CDR3 is TGTGCCAGCAGTTTCCCCGGACCCAATCAGCCCCAGCATTTT.

This clonotype occurred many times. The chain has TRBV12-3 or TRBV12-4 and TRBJ2-7; D uncertain. The V gene lost 4 bases and the J gene lost 5 bases, with 9 bases spanning the gap. The CDR3 totals 12 residues. The CDR3 loop reads CASSSGFDEQYF. In DNA form, the CDR3 reads TGTGCCAGCAGTTCTGGGTTCGACGAGCAGTACTTC.

The chain has TRBV6-2 or TRBV6-3 and TRBJ1-1; tentative D call: TRBD1 (5 bases). Germline assignment: CDR1 MNHEY and CDR2 SVGEGT. V lost 6 bases to trimming and J lost 1 base, with 15 bases between them. The CDR3 spans 15 residues. For the CDR3, the DNA is TGTGCCAGCAGCTCCCCGGGACGCACGAACACTGAAGCTTTCTTT. Encoded protein: CASSSPGRTNTEAFF.

This clonotype has a handful of counts. V is TRBV7-9 and J is TRBJ1-4; tentative D call: TRBD1 (5 bases). The V gene's germline CDR1 is SEHNR and CDR2 FQNEAQ (reference sequence). This CDR3 comprises 15 residues. The V and J ends lost 5 bases and 3 bases respectively, with 13 bases between them. The CDR3 reads CASSPPGRANEKLFF. CDR3 DNA sequence: TGTGCCAGCAGCCCTCCGGGACGGGCTAATGAAAAACTGTTTTTT. The full variable domain, with the rest looked up from reference TRBV7-9 and TRBJ1-4, is DTGVSQNPRHKITKRGQNVTFRCDPISEHNRLYWYRQTLGQGPEFLTYFQNEAQLEKSRLLSDRFSAERPKGSFSTLEIQRTEQGDSAMYLCASSPPGRANEKLFFGSGTQLSVL.

The chain has TRBV3-1 and TRBJ1-3; D unclear. Germline CDR1 is LGHDT and CDR2 is YNNKEL (reference sequence). V dropped 0 bases and J dropped 3 bases, with 3 bases sitting between them. There are 13 residues in the CDR3. Here the CDR3 reads CASSQEYGNTIYF. The CDR3 DNA follows: TGTGCCAGCAGCCAAGAGTATGGAAACACCATATATTTT.

V is TRBV4-2 and J is TRBJ1-1, with 9 positions matching TRBD1. Germline CDR1 reads LGHNA; CDR2 reads YNFKEQ. V was pared by 0 bases and J by 5 bases, with 10 bases of the junction left unmatched. The CDR3 length is 17 residues. The DNA of the CDR3 is TGTGCCAGCAGCCAAGATGGGACAGGGACGATAGGGACTGAAGCTTTCTTT. Protein sequence: CASSQDGTGTIGTEAFF.

The chain has TRBV4-3 and TRBJ2-2; D unclear. V was pared by 0 bases and J by 8 bases, with 7 bases between. The CDR3 spans 13 residues. Germline V gene lookup returns CDR1 LGHNA and CDR2 YSLEER. CDR3 in DNA: TGCGCCAGCAGCCAAGATATAGGTGGGGAGCTGTTTTTT. Translation gives CASSQDIGGELFF.

The V and J genes are TRBV7-2 and TRBJ1-3; weak D call: TRBD1 (5 bases). Trimming cost V 3 bases and J 3 bases, with 12 bases left between them. Germline loops: CDR1 SGHTA, CDR2 FQGNSA. The CDR3 runs 15 residues. CDR3 residues: CASSLGEGFGNTIYF. The DNA for the CDR3 is TGTGCCAGCAGCTTGGGGGAGGGCTTTGGAAACACCATATATTTT. Combining the CDR3 with reference TRBV7-2 and TRBJ1-3 gives the whole variable domain GAGVSQSPSNKVTEKGKDVELRCDPISGHTALYWYRQSLGQGLEFLIYFQGNSAPDKSGLPSDRFSAERTGGSVSTLTIQRTQQEDSAVYLCASSLGEGFGNTIYFGEGSWLTVV.

This clonotype was counted at least ten times. This sequence joins TRBV7-2 and TRBJ2-3, with a possible D match to TRBD2 (5 bases). CDR3 length: 12 residues. CDR1 and CDR2 (germline): SGHTA, FQGNSA. V shed 1 base and J shed 8 bases, with 7 bases lying between them. CDR3 nucleotide sequence: TGTGCCAGCAGCTTAGATCGGGGTACGCAGTATTTT. It yields the protein CASSLDRGTQYF.

This clonotype showed up many times. The chain employs TRBV7-9 and TRBJ2-3, with D maybe TRBD1 (6 bases). Deletions cut 11 bases from V and 0 bases from J, with 12 bases between. The CDR3 is 13 residues long. CDR1 is SEHNR and CDR2 is FQNEAQ in the germline V gene (reference sequence). Written as DNA, the CDR3 is TGTGCCCTCAAAGGGGGAAGCACAGATACGCAGTATTTT. It yields the protein CALKGGSTDTQYF.

This clonotype was seen ten or more times. The chain carries TRBV7-2 and TRBJ2-6; 8 bases are shared with TRBD1. Germline V CDR1 and CDR2: SGHTA, FQGNSA. This CDR3 contains 15 residues. V lost 3 bases to trimming and J lost 3 bases; unmatched junction nucleotides: 1. CDR3 in DNA: TGTGCCAGCAGCTTCACAGGGGGTGGGGCCAACGTCCTGACTTTC. Its protein product is CASSFTGGGANVLTF.

This clonotype turned up a few times. The rearrangement links TRBV20-1 to TRBJ2-3, with D unresolved. The CDR3 covers 12 residues. V lost 6 bases and J 4 bases, leaving 11 bases between the germline ends. Germline CDR1 is DFQATT and CDR2 is SNEGSKA (reference sequence). The CDR3 region has the DNA TGCAGTGCCGATAAATCTTCAGATACGCAGTATTTT. It encodes CSADKSSDTQYF.

As regards this clonotype: A much larger clone lies a single base off, so this may be a read error. The genes are TRBV6-5 and TRBJ2-1; D is unclear. Germline CDR1 and CDR2: MNHEY and SVGAGI. CDR3 length equals 11 residues. V was clipped by 6 bases and J by 10 bases, with 10 bases between them. The CDR3 loop is CASRAEYEQFF. The CDR3 nucleotides are TGTGCCAGCAGAGCAGAGTACGAGCAGTTCTTC.